The rows below give T cell receptor beta chains drawn from one sample of a study of T-cell memory formation after mild COVID-19. TCRdb called the 5' RACE reads again in MiXCR, with one record for every CDR3 protein. Here the sample spans under 250,000 distinct CDR3 sequences, over 9.5% being singletons. Specimen: PBMCs or a T cell subset sorted from them (not recorded which). Receptor source: a man aged 18 to 29 who had mild COVID-19 (a few samples of this study predate the infection). Cell type and time point are not known. Each CDR3 is given with its conserved first and last residue. The D gene is left open where the match is weak. Some rows mark clone size as missing; the rest say once, few, many or name a class of expanded clone.

size: -; D: TRBD2; J: TRBJ2-3; V: TRBV2; CDR3: CASGATSGGPGDTQYF; DNA: TGTGCCAGCGGGGCCACTAGCGGGGGCCCCGGAGATACGCAGTATTTT
size: many; D: TRBD2; J: TRBJ2-3; V: TRBV5-6; CDR3: CASVRSGGGTDTQYF; DNA: TGTGCCAGCGTTCGGAGCGGGGGCGGCACAGATACGCAGTATTTT
size: many; D: TRBD1; J: TRBJ1-5; V: TRBV7-9; CDR3: CASSSVPRGQRSNQPQHF; DNA: TGTGCCAGCAGCTCTGTCCCCAGGGGGCAACGGAGCAATCAGCCCCAGCATTTT
size: few; D: -; J: TRBJ2-7; V: TRBV18; CDR3: CASSPWPGSYEQYF; DNA: TGTGCCAGCTCACCATGGCCAGGGTCCTACGAGCAGTACTTC
size: -; D: -; J: TRBJ1-1; V: TRBV5-1; CDR3: CASTSGSGATEAFF; DNA: TGCGCCAGCACGTCCGGGTCGGGGGCCACTGAAGCTTTCTTT
size: -; D: TRBD2; J: TRBJ2-3; V: TRBV12-3/TRBV12-4; CDR3: CASSTSGGFTDTQYF; DNA: TGTGCCAGCAGTACTAGCGGGGGCTTCACAGATACGCAGTATTTT
size: few; D: -; J: TRBJ2-5; V: TRBV5-1; CDR3: CASSFRPGIGETQYF; DNA: TGCGCCAGCAGCTTCAGGCCGGGGATCGGGGAGACCCAGTACTTC
size: -; D: TRBD1; J: TRBJ1-1; V: TRBV7-9; CDR3: CASSSQDRRNTEAFF; DNA: TGTGCCAGCAGTTCCCAGGACAGGCGGAACACTGAAGCTTTCTTT
size: few; D: TRBD1; J: TRBJ1-4; V: TRBV6-6; CDR3: CASSYHKDRVNEKLFF; DNA: TGTGCCAGCAGTTACCACAAGGACAGGGTGAATGAAAAACTGTTTTTT
size: few; D: TRBD2; J: TRBJ2-3; V: TRBV9; CDR3: CASSVGTSGGSPDTQYF; DNA: TGTGCCAGCAGCGTAGGGACTAGCGGGGGGTCACCAGATACGCAGTATTTT
size: few; D: TRBD1; J: TRBJ1-1; V: TRBV5-1; CDR3: CASSLALGQGDTEAFF; DNA: TGCGCCAGCAGCTTGGCCCTGGGACAGGGGGACACTGAAGCTTTCTTT
size: few; D: -; J: TRBJ1-1; V: TRBV3-1; CDR3: CASSRGMNTEAFF; DNA: TGTGCCAGCAGCCGGGGTATGAACACTGAAGCTTTCTTT
size: few; D: -; J: TRBJ2-5; V: TRBV5-1; CDR3: CASTNGVGETQYF; DNA: TGCGCCAGCACAAACGGGGTTGGAGAGACCCAGTACTTC
size: -; D: -; J: TRBJ1-1; V: TRBV7-3; CDR3: CASSLTGEVTEAFF; DNA: TGTGCCAGCAGCTTAACAGGGGAGGTGACTGAAGCTTTCTTT
size: -; D: -; J: TRBJ2-7; V: TRBV7-9; CDR3: CASSLILGEQYF; DNA: TGTGCCAGCAGCTTAATTCTCGGGGAGCAGTACTTC
size: many; D: -; J: TRBJ2-3; V: TRBV7-9; CDR3: CASIPAASGRDTQYF; DNA: TGTGCCAGCATCCCCGCCGCCTCGGGGCGGGATACGCAGTATTTT
size: -; D: -; J: TRBJ2-3; V: TRBV7-3; CDR3: CASSPRPPLMRTDTQYF; DNA: TGTGCCAGCAGCCCCCGCCCGCCGCTGATGCGCACAGATACGCAGTATTTT
size: -; D: TRBD1; J: TRBJ1-1; V: TRBV10-3; CDR3: CAISGTGVGLEAFF; DNA: TGTGCCATCAGTGGCACAGGGGTAGGTCTAGAAGCTTTCTTT
size: -; D: -; J: TRBJ2-5; V: TRBV6-2/TRBV6-3; CDR3: CASSGAARETQYF; DNA: TGTGCCAGCAGTGGGGCCGCGAGAGAGACCCAGTACTTC
size: -; D: TRBD2; J: TRBJ2-3; V: TRBV10-2; CDR3: CASSDPASGGLDTQYF; DNA: TGCGCCAGCAGTGACCCAGCTAGCGGGGGGTTGGATACGCAGTATTTT
size: few; D: TRBD1; J: TRBJ1-1; V: TRBV29-1; CDR3: CSARDRGRYTEAFF; DNA: TGCAGCGCCCGGGACAGGGGCCGGTACACTGAAGCTTTCTTT
size: -; D: -; J: TRBJ1-4; V: TRBV5-1; CDR3: CASSLAFAGTEHEKLFF; DNA: TGCGCCAGCAGCTTGGCCTTTGCCGGGACGGAACATGAAAAACTGTTTTTT
size: -; D: -; J: TRBJ1-4; V: TRBV6-1; CDR3: CATRREFWTNEKLFF; DNA: TGTGCCACCCGGAGGGAGTTTTGGACTAATGAAAAACTGTTTTTT
size: few; D: -; J: TRBJ2-5; V: TRBV7-9; CDR3: CASSTIRGPQETQYF; DNA: TGTGCCAGCAGCACGATCAGGGGCCCACAAGAGACCCAGTACTTC
size: -; D: TRBD1; J: TRBJ2-1; V: TRBV7-2; CDR3: CASSLGTGGSYNEQFF; DNA: TGTGCCAGCAGCTTAGGGACAGGGGGCTCCTACAATGAGCAGTTCTTC
size: many; D: TRBD2; J: TRBJ2-1; V: TRBV7-2; CDR3: CASSPPPGLAGSYEFF; DNA: TGTGCCAGCAGCCCACCGCCGGGACTAGCGGGGTCATACGAGTTCTTC
size: few; D: -; J: TRBJ2-7; V: TRBV7-8; CDR3: CASSLGSEFYEQYF; DNA: TGTGCCAGCAGCTTAGGGTCTGAGTTCTACGAGCAGTACTTC
size: few; D: TRBD1; J: TRBJ1-3; V: TRBV18; CDR3: CASSTTGADSGNTIYF; DNA: TGTGCCAGCTCAACGACAGGGGCCGACTCTGGAAACACCATATATTTT
size: -; D: -; J: TRBJ2-1; V: TRBV20-1; CDR3: CSATLGPSRTPGEQFF; DNA: TGCAGTGCCACCCTAGGACCGAGCCGAACCCCCGGTGAGCAGTTCTTC
size: few; D: -; J: TRBJ1-1; V: TRBV9; CDR3: CASSPRPAGASTEAFF; DNA: TGTGCCAGCAGCCCCCGCCCGGCAGGGGCGAGTACTGAAGCTTTCTTT
size: few; D: TRBD2; J: TRBJ2-5; V: TRBV24-1; CDR3: CATSDTGLGGETQYF; DNA: TGTGCCACCAGTGATACGGGACTAGGTGGAGAGACCCAGTACTTC
size: many; D: -; J: TRBJ1-5; V: TRBV2; CDR3: CASSDIVSNQPQHF; DNA: TGTGCCAGCAGTGACATCGTCAGCAATCAGCCCCAGCATTTT
size: few; D: -; J: TRBJ1-1; V: TRBV7-8; CDR3: CASSPMGRLNTEAFF; DNA: TGTGCCAGCAGCCCTATGGGTAGATTGAACACTGAAGCTTTCTTT
size: few; D: -; J: TRBJ2-3; V: TRBV7-3; CDR3: CASSGMGARDTQYF; DNA: TGTGCCAGCAGTGGGATGGGGGCGCGAGATACGCAGTATTTT
size: many; D: -; J: TRBJ2-1; V: TRBV7-2; CDR3: CASSVSTNLYNEQFF; DNA: TGTGCCAGCAGCGTCAGTACAAACTTATACAATGAGCAGTTCTTC
size: many; D: -; J: TRBJ2-3; V: TRBV9; CDR3: CASSVATGEADTQYF; DNA: TGTGCCAGCAGCGTAGCAACAGGGGAGGCAGATACGCAGTATTTT
size: few; D: -; J: TRBJ2-5; V: TRBV5-4; CDR3: CASSSLGGETQYF; DNA: TGTGCCAGCAGTAGCTTGGGAGGAGAGACCCAGTACTTC
size: many; D: -; J: TRBJ1-4; V: TRBV20-1; CDR3: CSAYGPLGEKLFF; DNA: TGCAGTGCTTACGGGCCCTTAGGTGAAAAACTGTTTTTT
size: few; D: -; J: TRBJ2-6; V: TRBV5-1; CDR3: CASTITGSGANVLTF; DNA: TGCGCCAGCACCATTACCGGCTCTGGGGCCAACGTCCTGACTTTC
size: -; D: TRBD1; J: TRBJ2-3; V: TRBV7-6; CDR3: CASSPWTGGGTQYF; DNA: TGTGCCAGCAGCCCGTGGACAGGGGGCGGTACGCAGTATTTT
size: -; D: -; J: TRBJ1-1; V: TRBV6-1; CDR3: CASSEGLNRNTEAFF; DNA: TGTGCCAGCAGTGAAGGCCTCAACAGGAACACTGAAGCTTTCTTT